This T cell receptor (beta chain) originates from a study of blood T cell repertoires in COVID-19. The data were produced by immunoSEQ multiplex PCR, yet TCRdb's version contains in-frame clones alone and is incomplete. The sample lists over 300,000 clones; 90% were seen once. CDR3 size: 18 residues. V trimming: 0 bases; J trimming: 3 bases; junction bases outside the gene matches: 10. The germline V gene has CDR1 MDHEN and CDR2 SYDVKM. Sequencing was done on a sample of peripheral blood. The rearrangement links TRBV28 to TRBJ2-2, with 7 bases matching TRBD1. The TCR comes from a young man with active or convalescent COVID-19. The CDR3 is CASSLWGKRQGHTGELFF. CDR3 in DNA: TGTGCCAGCAGTTTATGGGGAAAAAGACAGGGACACACCGGGGAGCTGTTTTTT.